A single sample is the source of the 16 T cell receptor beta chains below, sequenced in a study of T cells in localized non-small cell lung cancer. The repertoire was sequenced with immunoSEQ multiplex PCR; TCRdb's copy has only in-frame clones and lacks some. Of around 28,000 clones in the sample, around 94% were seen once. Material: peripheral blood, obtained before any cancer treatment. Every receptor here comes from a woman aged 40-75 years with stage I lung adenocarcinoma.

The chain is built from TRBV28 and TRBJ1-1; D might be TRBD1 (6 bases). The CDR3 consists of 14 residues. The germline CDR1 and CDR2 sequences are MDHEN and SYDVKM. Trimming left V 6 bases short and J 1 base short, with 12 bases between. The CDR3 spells CASRRDTGNTEAFF. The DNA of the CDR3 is TGTGCCAGCAGGAGGGACACAGGGAACACTGAAGCTTTCTTT.

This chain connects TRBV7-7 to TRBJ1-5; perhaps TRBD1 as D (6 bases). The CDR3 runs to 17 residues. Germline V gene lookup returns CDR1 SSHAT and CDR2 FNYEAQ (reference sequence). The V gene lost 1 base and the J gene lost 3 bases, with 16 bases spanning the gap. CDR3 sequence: CASSLGPTGQLNQPQHF. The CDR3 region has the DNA TGTGCCAGCAGCTTAGGCCCAACCGGACAGCTCAATCAGCCCCAGCATTTT.

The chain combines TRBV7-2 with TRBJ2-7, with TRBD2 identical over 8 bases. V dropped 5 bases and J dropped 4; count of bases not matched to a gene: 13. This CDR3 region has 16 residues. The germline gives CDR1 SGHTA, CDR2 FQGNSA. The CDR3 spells CASSVSTGGVWYEQYF. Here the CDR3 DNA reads TGTGCCAGCAGCGTATCCACGGGGGGGGTATGGTACGAGCAGTACTTC.

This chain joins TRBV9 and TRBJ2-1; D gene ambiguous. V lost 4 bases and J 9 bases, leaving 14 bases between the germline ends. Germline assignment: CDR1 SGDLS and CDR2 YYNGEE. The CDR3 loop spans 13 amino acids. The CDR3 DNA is TGTGCCAGCAGCCCACGCCTTAGAGTTGAGCAGTTCTTC. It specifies CASSPRLRVEQFF.

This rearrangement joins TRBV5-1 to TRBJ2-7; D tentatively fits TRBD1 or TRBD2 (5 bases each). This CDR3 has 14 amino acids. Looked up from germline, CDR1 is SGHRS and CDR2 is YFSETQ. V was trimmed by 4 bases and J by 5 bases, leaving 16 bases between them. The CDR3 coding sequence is TGCGCCAGCAGCGGGGGACCCCATCCTAACGAGCAGTACTTC. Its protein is CASSGGPHPNEQYF. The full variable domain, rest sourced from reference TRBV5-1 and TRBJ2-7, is KAGVTQTPRYLIKTRGQQVTLSCSPISGHRSVSWYQQTPGQGLQFLFEYFSETQRNKGNFPGRFSGRQFSNSRSEMNVSTLELGDSALYLCASSGGPHPNEQYFGPGTRLTVT.

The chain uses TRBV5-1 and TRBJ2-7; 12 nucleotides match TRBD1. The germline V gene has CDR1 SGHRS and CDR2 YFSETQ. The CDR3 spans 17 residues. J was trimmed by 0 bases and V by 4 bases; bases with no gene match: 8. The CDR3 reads CASSTGTGGAGSYEQYF. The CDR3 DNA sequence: TGCGCCAGCAGCACAGGGACAGGGGGCGCCGGCTCCTACGAGCAGTACTTC.

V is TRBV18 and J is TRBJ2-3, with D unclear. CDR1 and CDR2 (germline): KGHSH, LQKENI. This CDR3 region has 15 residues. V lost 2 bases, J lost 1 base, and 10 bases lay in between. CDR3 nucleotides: TGTGCCAGCTCACCAGGTCTAGAGCGCACAGATACGCAGTATTTT. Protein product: CASSPGLERTDTQYF.

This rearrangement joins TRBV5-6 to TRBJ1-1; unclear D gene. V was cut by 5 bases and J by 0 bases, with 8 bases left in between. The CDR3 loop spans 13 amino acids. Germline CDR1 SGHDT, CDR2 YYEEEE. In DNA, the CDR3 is TGTGCCAGCAGTATGAGGATGAACACTGAAGCTTTCTTT. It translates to CASSMRMNTEAFF.

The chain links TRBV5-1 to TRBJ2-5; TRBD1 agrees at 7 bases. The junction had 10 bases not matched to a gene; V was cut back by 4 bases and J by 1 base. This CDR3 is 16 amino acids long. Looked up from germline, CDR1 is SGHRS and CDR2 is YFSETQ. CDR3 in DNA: TGCGCCAGCAGCCAGAACAGGGGTTCCTCCCAAGAGACCCAGTACTTC. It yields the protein CASSQNRGSSQETQYF.

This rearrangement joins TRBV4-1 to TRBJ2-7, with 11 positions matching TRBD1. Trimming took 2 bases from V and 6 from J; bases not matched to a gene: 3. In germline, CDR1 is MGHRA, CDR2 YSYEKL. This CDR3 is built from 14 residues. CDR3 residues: CASSQWGTGGEQYF. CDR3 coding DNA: TGCGCCAGCAGCCAATGGGGGACAGGGGGCGAGCAGTACTTC.

The CDR3 reads CSAYFGSRQFF. As DNA, the CDR3 is TGCAGTGCTTATTTCGGATCGAGGCAGTTCTTC. V gene TRBV20-1 combines with J gene TRBJ2-1; no reliable D call. This CDR3 is 11 amino acids long. Germline V gene sequence: CDR1 DFQATT, CDR2 SNEGSKA (reference sequence). Trimming took off 5 bases at V and 12 bases at J, with 14 bases between the two ends.

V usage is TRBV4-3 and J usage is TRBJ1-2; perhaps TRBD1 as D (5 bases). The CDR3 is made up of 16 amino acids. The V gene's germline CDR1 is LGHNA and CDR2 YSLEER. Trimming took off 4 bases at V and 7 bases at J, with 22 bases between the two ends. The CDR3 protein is CASSRTIRDDWGGYTF. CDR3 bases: TGCGCCAGCAGCCGGACAATTCGGGACGACTGGGGTGGCTACACCTTC.

CDR3 loop: CASSLAGVGETQYF. For the CDR3, the DNA is TGTGCCAGCAGCTTAGCAGGGGTGGGAGAGACCCAGTACTTC. The rearrangement uses TRBV7-9 and TRBJ2-5; D is possibly TRBD1 (5 bases). CDR3 size: 14 residues. Germline lookup yields CDR1 SEHNR and CDR2 FQNEAQ (reference sequence). V lost 0 bases to trimming and J lost 4 bases, with 9 bases between them.

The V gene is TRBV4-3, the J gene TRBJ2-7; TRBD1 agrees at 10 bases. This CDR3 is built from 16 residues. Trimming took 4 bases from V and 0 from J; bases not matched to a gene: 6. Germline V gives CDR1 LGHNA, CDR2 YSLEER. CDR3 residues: CASSLGTGASSYEQYF. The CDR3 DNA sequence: TGCGCCAGCAGCCTGGGGACAGGGGCCAGCTCCTACGAGCAGTACTTC.

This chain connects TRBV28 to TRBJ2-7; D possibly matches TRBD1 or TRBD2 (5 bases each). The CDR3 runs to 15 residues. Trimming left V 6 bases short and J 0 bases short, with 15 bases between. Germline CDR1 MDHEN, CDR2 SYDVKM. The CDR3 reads CASSSVGVGSYEQYF. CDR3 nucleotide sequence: TGTGCCAGCAGCTCAGTGGGGGTGGGCTCCTACGAGCAGTACTTC. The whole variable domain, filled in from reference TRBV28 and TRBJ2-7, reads DVKVTQSSRYLVKRTGEKVFLECVQDMDHENMFWYRQDPGLGLRLIYFSYDVKMKEKGDIPEGYSVSREKKERFSLILESASTNQTSMYLCASSSVGVGSYEQYFGPGTRLTVT.

The CDR3 DNA is TGTGCCAGCAGCGTACTGACAGGAAACACCATATATTTT. Amino acid sequence: CASSVLTGNTIYF. This sequence joins TRBV11-3 and TRBJ1-3; the D is unclear. The CDR3 covers 13 residues. The V gene's germline CDR1 is SGHNT and CDR2 YENEEA. Trimming took off 5 bases at V and 4 bases at J, with 9 bases between the two ends.